The sequence of this T cell receptor (beta chain) was determined in a study of cytomegalovirus exposure and HLA in healthy donors. Study-level results: Later genetic work tied a missense DCLRE1C variant to beta-chain V and J trimming. HLA restriction was apparent for most CMV-associated TCR beta chains in a later analysis.

Regarding this clone: What it recognizes is unknown.

With 60 Vbeta and 13 Jbeta primers, the PCR was carried out. Using immunoSEQ multiplex PCR, the repertoire was profiled, and TCRdb retains in-frame clones only, with some absent. Among around 150,000 clones listed, approximately 79% were seen once. The CDR3 contains 13 residues. Germline loops: CDR1 LNHDA, CDR2 SQIVND (reference sequence). Trimming removed 0 bases at V and 4 bases at J, with 5 bases between. The V gene is TRBV19, the J gene TRBJ2-3; no reliable D call. The sequenced sample consisted of PBMCs. The sequence was collected from a man in his forties in good health and CMV-seronegative. This CDR3 reads CASSIELSDTQYF. The CDR3 nucleotides are TGTGCCAGTAGTATAGAGCTATCAGATACGCAGTATTTT.